Below are 19 T cell receptor beta chains sequenced from a single sample in a study of cytotoxic CD8 clonotypes in ibrutinib-treated CLL. Sequenced by immunoSEQ multiplex PCR; TCRdb stores in-frame clones only, minus some. Here the sample spans about 40,000 clones, 68% being singletons. The sequences come from PBMCs, collected at disease progression, from a patient treated with ibrutinib. The receptor set was obtained from a human donor with chronic lymphocytic leukemia.

This chain connects TRBV5-4 to TRBJ2-7; no clear D. Trimming took 0 bases from V and 4 from J, leaving 11 bases between them. CDR1 and CDR2 (germline): SGHNT, YYREEE (reference sequence). CDR3 length equals 14 residues. CDR3 coding DNA: TGTGCCAGCAGCTTGGCGCCGATCGGGTACGAGCAGTACTTC. This sequence encodes CASSLAPIGYEQYF.

The chain employs TRBV10-3 and TRBJ1-3, with 8 bases lining up with TRBD1. The CDR3 is 15 residues long. J gave up 2 bases and V 4 bases, and 4 bases lay outside the gene matches. Germline assignment: CDR1 ENHRY and CDR2 SYGVKD. CDR3 region: CAISGKQGAGNTIYF. In nucleotides, the CDR3 is TGTGCCATCAGTGGAAAACAGGGGGCTGGAAACACCATATATTTT.

The chain combines TRBV6-6 with TRBJ1-3; D is uncertain. The CDR3 extends over 12 amino acids. CDR1 MNHNY and CDR2 SVGAGI come from the germline V gene (reference sequence). V lost 8 bases, J lost 4 bases, and 9 bases lay in between. In nucleotides, the CDR3 is TGTGCCAGCTGGACGGGGGGAAACACCATATATTTT. Amino acid sequence: CASWTGGNTIYF.

This clone was counted a few times. This rearrangement joins TRBV5-1 to TRBJ1-5; maybe TRBD1 (5 bases). The CDR3 consists of 13 residues. CDR1 and CDR2 (germline): SGHRS, YFSETQ. V shed 4 bases and J shed 1 base, with 6 bases lying between them. The CDR3 loop is CASSRDSNQPQHF. DNA of the CDR3: TGCGCCAGCAGCAGGGACAGCAATCAGCCCCAGCATTTT.

The chain combines TRBV29-1 with TRBJ1-1; no clear D. Germline V CDR1 and CDR2: SQVTM, ANQGSEA. With 6 bases removed from V and 6 bases from J, the gap between germline ends came to 11 bases. The CDR3 covers 11 residues. The CDR3 DNA reads as TGCAGCGTCCGGCTCATCTCTGAAGCTTTCTTT. It encodes CSVRLISEAFF.

This clone was seen once. The chain carries TRBV9 and TRBJ1-4; a weak D match, TRBD1 (6 bases). Germline V CDR1 and CDR2: SGDLS, YYNGEE. The CDR3 runs 15 residues. V shed 4 bases and J shed 3 bases, with 13 bases lying between them. The CDR3 sequence: CASSRSGTSNEKLFF. The CDR3 DNA sequence: TGTGCCAGCAGCAGATCCGGGACATCTAATGAAAAACTGTTTTTT. The full variable domain, with the rest looked up from reference TRBV9 and TRBJ1-4, is DSGVTQTPKHLITATGQRVTLRCSPRSGDLSVYWYQQSLDQGLQFLIQYYNGEERAKGNILERFSAQQFPDLHSELNLSSLELGDSALYFCASSRSGTSNEKLFFGSGTQLSVL.

The chain couples TRBV4-3 to TRBJ1-1; possible D gene TRBD1, 5 bases. CDR3 length equals 16 residues. V was pared by 4 bases and J by 3 bases, with 18 bases between. The germline V gene has CDR1 LGHNA and CDR2 YSLEER. The CDR3 nucleotides are TGCGCCAGCAGCCGAATCTACGGGACGATGGACACTGAAGCTTTCTTT. Amino acids: CASSRIYGTMDTEAFF.

The table lists this clone with a few counts. The rearrangement links TRBV28 to TRBJ1-5; 10 bases line up with TRBD1. This CDR3 is 18 amino acids long. Germline assignment: CDR1 MDHEN and CDR2 SYDVKM. V lost 6 bases and J lost 2; bases outside the gene matches: 13. The CDR3 is CASRAGQGPIVGNQPQHF. In DNA, the CDR3 is TGTGCCAGCAGGGCGGGACAGGGGCCAATAGTTGGCAATCAGCCCCAGCATTTT. Drawing the rest from reference TRBV28 and TRBJ1-5, the complete variable domain is DVKVTQSSRYLVKRTGEKVFLECVQDMDHENMFWYRQDPGLGLRLIYFSYDVKMKEKGDIPEGYSVSREKKERFSLILESASTNQTSMYLCASRAGQGPIVGNQPQHFGDGTRLSIL.

The rearrangement uses TRBV10-3 and TRBJ2-7; perhaps D is TRBD1 or TRBD2 (6 bases each). Looked up from germline, CDR1 is ENHRY and CDR2 is SYGVKD. Trimming took 2 bases from V and 7 from J, leaving 21 bases between them. This CDR3 spans 16 amino acids. CDR3 sequence reads: CAISERRGGGQGEQYF. In nucleotides, the CDR3 is TGTGCCATCAGTGAGAGGCGTGGAGGGGGTCAGGGGGAGCAGTACTTC.

V and J are TRBV6-1 and TRBJ1-5; 9 nucleotides agree with TRBD1. Germline V gene lookup returns CDR1 MNHNS and CDR2 SASEGT. J lost 5 bases, V lost 7 bases, and 9 bases had no gene match. The length of the CDR3 is 15 residues. The CDR3 here is CASIEGTGRYQPQHF. Here the CDR3 DNA reads TGTGCCAGCATCGAAGGGACAGGGCGGTATCAGCCCCAGCATTTT.

V usage is TRBV7-6 and J usage is TRBJ2-1, with D perhaps matching TRBD1 (6 bases). With 9 bases removed from V and 2 bases from J, the gap between germline ends came to 11 bases. Germline CDR1 is SGHVS and CDR2 is FNYEAQ. CDR3 length: 13 amino acids. The CDR3 DNA follows: TGTGCCAGTGGCCAGGGGACCTACAATGAGCAGTTCTTC. Translation gives CASGQGTYNEQFF.

The gene calls are TRBV11-2 and TRBJ2-1; no definite D call. Germline CDR1 is SGHAT and CDR2 is FQNNGV. Trimming cost V 4 bases and J 7 bases, with 11 bases left between them. This CDR3 is 13 amino acids long. CDR3 residues: CASSSRPRNEQFF. CDR3 nucleotides: TGTGCCAGCAGCTCCCGACCTAGGAATGAGCAGTTCTTC. Looking up the rest from reference TRBV11-2 and TRBJ2-1 gives the full variable domain: EAGVAQSPRYKIIEKRQSVAFWCNPISGHATLYWYQQILGQGPKLLIQFQNNGVVDDSQLPKDRFSAERLKGVDSTLKIQPAKLEDSAVYLCASSSRPRNEQFFGPGTRLTVL.

This clone came up a few times. The CDR3 here is CASSLEWLAGEQYF. The CDR3 DNA follows: TGTGCCAGCAGCTTGGAATGGCTAGCGGGAGAGCAGTACTTC. This chain joins TRBV5-5 and TRBJ2-7; TRBD2 aligns across 9 bases. Germline values: CDR1 SGHKS, CDR2 YYEKEE (reference sequence). The length of the CDR3 is 14 residues. The trim removed 0 bases at V and 7 bases at J, leaving 5 bases unmatched.

The chain joins TRBV7-9 to TRBJ1-4; D might be TRBD1 (6 bases). The CDR3 sequence is 16 residues long. Germline CDR1 SEHNR, CDR2 FQNEAQ (reference sequence). Trimming took 4 bases from V and 6 from J, leaving 18 bases between them. The CDR3 loop reads CASSSERGALYEKLFF. CDR3 coding DNA: TGTGCCAGCAGCTCTGAGCGGGGGGCACTGTATGAAAAACTGTTTTTT.

The chain uses TRBV30 and TRBJ2-2, with 7 bases identical to TRBD2. V lost 2 bases to trimming and J lost 3 bases; unmatched junction nucleotides: 9. The germline gives CDR1 GTSNPN, CDR2 SVGIG (reference sequence). There are 16 residues in the CDR3. The DNA of the CDR3 is TGTGCCTGGAGTCATGATTGGGGAGGGGACACCGGGGAGCTGTTTTTT. Amino acid sequence: CAWSHDWGGDTGELFF.

The V and J genes are TRBV6-5 and TRBJ2-2; D possibly corresponds to TRBD1 (5 bases). The germline CDR1 and CDR2 sequences are MNHEY and SVGAGI. CDR3 length: 15 residues. Trimming took 4 bases from V and 3 from J, leaving 12 bases between them. The CDR3 loop is CASSSTDSYTGELFF. In DNA form, the CDR3 reads TGTGCCAGCAGTTCTACAGACAGCTACACCGGGGAGCTGTTTTTT.

The chain has TRBV19 and TRBJ2-5; 9 bases agree with TRBD1. The germline V gene has CDR1 LNHDA and CDR2 SQIVND (reference sequence). Trimming at V came to 0 bases and at J to 2 bases, leaving 7 bases not matched to a gene. The CDR3 runs to 17 residues. CDR3: CASSIDHGQGSQETQYF. The CDR3 DNA follows: TGTGCCAGTAGTATAGATCATGGACAGGGGTCTCAAGAGACCCAGTACTTC. The whole variable domain, remainder taken from reference TRBV19 and TRBJ2-5, is DGGITQSPKYLFRKEGQNVTLSCEQNLNHDAMYWYRQDPGQGLRLIYYSQIVNDFQKGDIAEGYSVSREKKESFPLTVTSAQKNPTAFYLCASSIDHGQGSQETQYFGPGTRLLVL.

The chain joins TRBV29-1 to TRBJ1-1, with D possibly being TRBD1 (5 bases). This CDR3 has 14 amino acids. The germline V and J ends were trimmed by 5 bases and 5 bases, with 18 bases remaining between them. Germline assignment: CDR1 SQVTM and CDR2 ANQGSEA. This CDR3 is CSVSQPTGGTEAFF. DNA of the CDR3: TGCAGCGTTAGTCAACCCACAGGAGGGACTGAAGCTTTCTTT.

This clone is medium-sized within its sample. This chain uses TRBV5-6 with TRBJ2-7; D is possibly TRBD2 (5 bases). The length of the CDR3 is 13 residues. V was clipped by 4 bases and J by 1 base, with 9 bases between them. Germline loops: CDR1 SGHDT, CDR2 YYEEEE. This CDR3 is CASSAGFSYEQYF. The CDR3 DNA reads as TGTGCCAGCAGCGCGGGTTTTTCCTACGAGCAGTACTTC.